Below, 8 T cell receptor beta chains from the same sample are listed, as sequenced in a study of cytomegalovirus exposure and HLA in healthy donors. A multiplex PCR was run with 60 Vbeta primers and 13 Jbeta primers. This table comes from immunoSEQ multiplex PCR, and its TCRdb copy is limited to in-frame clones, with some not included. The sample has about 160,000 clones, around 78% seen once. Sequencing was carried out using PBMCs. These receptors came from a woman aged 35 to 49 in good health and CMV-seronegative.

The rearrangement links TRBV11-2 to TRBJ2-7; 10 bases align to TRBD2. V was pared by 4 bases and J by 6 bases, with 6 bases of the junction left unmatched. The CDR3 is 14 residues long. The V gene's germline CDR1 is SGHAT and CDR2 FQNNGV. CDR3: CASSSPTSGREQYF. The CDR3, as DNA: TGTGCCAGCAGCTCCCCGACTAGCGGGCGCGAGCAGTACTTC.

This clone was recorded once. The CDR3 reads CASTEGGGPLEQYF. The DNA of the CDR3 is TGTGCCAGCACCGAGGGGGGGGGACCCCTCGAGCAGTACTTC. The V call is TRBV6-1, the J call TRBJ2-7, with D maybe TRBD2 (7 bases). The CDR3 covers 14 residues. Germline V gene sequence: CDR1 MNHNS, CDR2 SASEGT. V was trimmed by 7 bases and J by 6 bases, leaving 19 bases between them.

The chain carries TRBV13 and TRBJ2-5; a weak D match, TRBD2 (6 bases). Germline-derived CDR1 and CDR2 are PRHDT and FYEKMQ (reference sequence). The ends were cut back, 4 bases at V and 5 bases at J, with 14 bases in the middle. There are 14 residues in the CDR3. The CDR3: CASSSGRGTETQYF. CDR3 DNA: TGTGCCAGCAGCTCGGGTCGGGGGACGGAGACCCAGTACTTC.

The rearrangement joins TRBV29-1 to TRBJ2-3; no reliable D call. From germline, CDR1 is SQVTM and CDR2 ANQGSEA. V dropped 5 bases and J dropped 0 bases, with 15 bases sitting between them. The CDR3 runs 15 residues. The chain's CDR3 is CSVRERPTSTDTQYF. CDR3 DNA: TGCAGCGTTCGTGAAAGACCGACTAGCACAGATACGCAGTATTTT.

The chain joins TRBV11-3 to TRBJ2-1; TRBD1 might be the D (7 bases). Looked up from germline, CDR1 is SGHNT and CDR2 is YENEEA. The V end lost 5 bases, the J end lost 0 bases, and 17 bases lay between the germline ends. The CDR3 loop spans 17 amino acids. The CDR3 loop reads CASSHGGDSNSYNEQFF. DNA for the CDR3: TGTGCCAGCAGCCATGGAGGGGACAGTAACTCCTACAATGAGCAGTTCTTC.

This chain links TRBV27 with TRBJ2-7; 12 bases agree with TRBD1. This CDR3 has 17 amino acids. Germline-derived CDR1 and CDR2 are MNHEY and SMNVEV (reference sequence). V lost 8 bases and J lost 3; bases outside the gene matches: 14. The CDR3 reads CASGYGTGGTLSYEQYF. DNA of the CDR3: TGTGCCAGCGGCTATGGGACAGGGGGCACGTTGAGCTACGAGCAGTACTTC.

This CDR3 reads CASSLTANYGYTF. In DNA, the CDR3 is TGCGCCAGCAGCTTGACAGCTAACTATGGCTACACCTTC. The V call is TRBV5-1, the J call TRBJ1-2, with D unclear. CDR1 is SGHRS, CDR2 YFSETQ, per germline. V dropped 1 base and J dropped 0 bases, with 4 bases sitting between them. The CDR3 contains 13 residues.

This CDR3 reads CASSIGLQAFEAFF. As DNA, the CDR3 is TGTGCCAGTAGTATAGGTCTCCAGGCTTTTGAAGCTTTCTTT. V and J are TRBV19 and TRBJ1-1, with D uncertain. Trimming cost V 1 base and J 7 bases, with 13 bases left between them. The germline V gene has CDR1 LNHDA and CDR2 SQIVND (reference sequence). This CDR3 contains 14 residues.